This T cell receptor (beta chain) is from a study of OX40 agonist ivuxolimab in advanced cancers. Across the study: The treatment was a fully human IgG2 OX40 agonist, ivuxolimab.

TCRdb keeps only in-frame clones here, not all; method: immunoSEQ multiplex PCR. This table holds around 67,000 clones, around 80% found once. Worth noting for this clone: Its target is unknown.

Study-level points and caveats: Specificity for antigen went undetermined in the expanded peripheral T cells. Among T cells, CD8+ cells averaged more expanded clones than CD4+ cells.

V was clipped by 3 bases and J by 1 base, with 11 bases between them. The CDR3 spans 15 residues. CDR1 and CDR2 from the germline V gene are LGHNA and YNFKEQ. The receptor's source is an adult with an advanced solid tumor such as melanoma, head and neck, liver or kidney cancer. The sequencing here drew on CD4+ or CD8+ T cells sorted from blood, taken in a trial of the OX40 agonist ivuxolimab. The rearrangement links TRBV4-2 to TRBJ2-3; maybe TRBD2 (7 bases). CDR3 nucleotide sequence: TGTGCCAGCAGCCAGGACGGGGGGCGCACAGATACGCAGTATTTT. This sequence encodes CASSQDGGRTDTQYF.